This T cell receptor (beta chain) originates from a study of blood T cells in healthy people across ages. On the study more broadly: Template-switching capture recovered about one barcoded beta molecule per two T cells.

The authors ran a second PCR of about 6 to 11 cycles using a sample-barcoded 5' primer and a J-beta primer mix. Every cDNA molecule bore a tag from a template-switch adaptor containing 12 random nucleotides. TCRdb analysed the 5' RACE reads with MiXCR anew, one entry per CDR3 protein. The sample holds 630,000 or so distinct CDR3 sequences, less than 40% seen once. Trimming removed 7 bases from V and 2 bases from J, with 12 bases in between. The CDR3 length is 13 residues. Germline loops: CDR1 LGHDT, CDR2 YNNKEL (reference sequence). Many counts were recorded for this clonotype. The chain is built from TRBV3-1 and TRBJ2-7; maybe TRBD1 (5 bases). The TCR sequence derives from a woman of 80 years or more in good health. What was sequenced was blood. The CDR3 DNA sequence: TGTGCCAGCACCCAGGGCACAACCTACGAGCAGTACTTC. The encoded protein is CASTQGTTYEQYF.